This T cell receptor (beta chain) came from a study of graft-versus-host responses after intestinal transplantation. Overall study findings and caveats: Patients with graft-donor T cell macrochimerism had high graft-versus-host to host-versus-graft clonal ratios in allografts. In recipient marrow, GvH clones were found, and some appeared first in ileum or blood.

Repertoires were generated with immunoSEQ multiplex PCR, while TCRdb's copy carries only in-frame clones and drops some. The sample records under 50,000 clones, over 85% being singletons. Points on this clone: Its specificity is not known.

Germline assignment: CDR1 SGDLS and CDR2 YYNGEE. The CDR3 runs to 13 residues. Trimming pared 1 base from V and 6 bases from J, leaving 10 bases between. Specimen: PBMCs, collected almost 270 days after transplant. The TCR comes from a human patient who received an intestinal transplant, so some T cells may come from the graft donor. The chain links TRBV9 to TRBJ1-2; a weak D match, TRBD1 (5 bases). The CDR3 here is CASSVSGRDGYTF. The CDR3 DNA reads TGTGCCAGCAGCGTATCAGGCAGGGATGGCTACACCTTC.